Below, one T cell receptor beta chain is given with its context. Antigen unknown. Time point indicated: longitudinal time-point 2. There are 17 residues in the CDR3. CDR1 is SGHVS, CDR2 FQNEAQ, per germline. V shed 0 bases and J shed 0 bases, with 13 bases lying between them. Synthesis of cDNA used 5'RACE (with 10-nucleotide random UMIs). TCRdb itself ran the 5' RACE reads through MiXCR, one entry per CDR3 protein. The table has about 90,000 distinct CDR3 sequences, approximately 13% seen once. The data were taken from a study of neurological immune-mediated disorders. Whole-study results and caveats: HTLV-1-associated myelopathy displayed the greatest TCR clonal expansion, and multiple sclerosis exhibited the smallest, lower than that of healthy controls.

Sequencing was done on a sample of PBMCs. The chain carries TRBV7-8 and TRBJ2-3; D remains unclear. The sequence was obtained from a female donor with HTLV-1-associated myelopathy (HAM/TSP). The CDR3 DNA is TGTGCCAGCAGCTTAGCGCTGGGCGGACGAAGCACAGATACGCAGTATTTT. This sequence encodes CASSLALGGRSTDTQYF.